Listed below are T cell receptor beta chains from one sample, sequenced in a study of T cells in Graves' hyperthyroidism and ophthalmopathy. TCRdb processed the multiplex PCR reads anew with MiXCR; each CDR3 protein has one entry. Of under 550,000 distinct CDR3 sequences in the sample, 15% to 20% were seen once. Sequencing was carried out using blood. The receptors were sampled from a man aged 40-49 years with Graves' ophthalmopathy. CDR3s include the opening cysteine and the closing phenylalanine or tryptophan. Fields, in order: clone size, V gene, D gene, J gene, CDR3 DNA, CDR3 protein. D genes are given only for firm matches. The size field is filled for only some rows; it gives once, few, many or a size class.

clone size: .; V gene: TRBV20-1; D gene: TRBD1; J gene: TRBJ2-7; CDR3 DNA: TGCAGTGCCAATTCGCTGATAGGGGACAGGGACTACGAGCAGTACTTC; CDR3 protein: CSANSLIGDRDYEQYF
clone size: few; V gene: TRBV27; D gene: .; J gene: TRBJ1-1; CDR3 DNA: TGTGCCTGCAGCAAAATCCCGGGGGGGTCGAACACTGAAGCTTTCTTT; CDR3 protein: CACSKIPGGSNTEAFF
clone size: .; V gene: TRBV28; D gene: TRBD1; J gene: TRBJ1-2; CDR3 DNA: TGTGCCAGCAGCTTAAAGACAGGGGGCTACACCTTC; CDR3 protein: CASSLKTGGYTF
clone size: .; V gene: TRBV6-1; D gene: .; J gene: TRBJ2-3; CDR3 DNA: TGTGCCACCGGACGGAGCCTGAGCACAGATACGCAGTATTTT; CDR3 protein: CATGRSLSTDTQYF
clone size: few; V gene: TRBV7-9; D gene: TRBD2; J gene: TRBJ2-7; CDR3 DNA: TGTGCCAGCAGCCCCAGGACTAGCTCCGAGCAGTACTTC; CDR3 protein: CASSPRTSSEQYF
clone size: few; V gene: TRBV7-9; D gene: .; J gene: TRBJ2-7; CDR3 DNA: TGTGCCAGCAGCGCCCGGACAGCGATAACCTACGAGCAGTACTTC; CDR3 protein: CASSARTAITYEQYF
clone size: many; V gene: TRBV2; D gene: .; J gene: TRBJ2-5; CDR3 DNA: TGTGCCAGCGGACAGGGTCTATTGGGGGGGGAGACCCAGTACTTC; CDR3 protein: CASGQGLLGGETQYF
clone size: few; V gene: TRBV12-3/TRBV12-4; D gene: .; J gene: TRBJ1-5; CDR3 DNA: TGTGCCAGCAATCTATTTGGTCAGCCCCAGCATTTT; CDR3 protein: CASNLFGQPQHF
clone size: few; V gene: TRBV20-1; D gene: TRBD1; J gene: TRBJ2-5; CDR3 DNA: TGCGCGCCCGGGGACAGGGGCCGAGGAGAGACCCAGTACTTC; CDR3 protein: CAPGDRGRGETQYF
clone size: .; V gene: TRBV7-9; D gene: TRBD2; J gene: TRBJ2-1; CDR3 DNA: TGTGCCAGCAGACCTACTAGCGATCCGTACAATGAGCAGTTCTTC; CDR3 protein: CASRPTSDPYNEQFF
clone size: many; V gene: TRBV12-3/TRBV12-4; D gene: .; J gene: TRBJ1-1; CDR3 DNA: TGTGCCAGCAGTTTAAATACACTCCCTCGCACTGAAGCTTTCTTT; CDR3 protein: CASSLNTLPRTEAFF
clone size: few; V gene: TRBV10-3; D gene: .; J gene: TRBJ1-6; CDR3 DNA: TGTGCCACCAGTGAGACCGGAGGGGGGTCACCCCTCCACTTT; CDR3 protein: CATSETGGGSPLHF
clone size: .; V gene: TRBV19; D gene: .; J gene: TRBJ2-1; CDR3 DNA: TGTGCCACCACAGACTACACTGTTTACAATGAGCAGTTCTTC; CDR3 protein: CATTDYTVYNEQFF
clone size: .; V gene: TRBV7-2; D gene: .; J gene: TRBJ2-5; CDR3 DNA: TGTGCCAGCAGCTCCAAGGGATCGCCCGAAGAGACCCAGTACTTC; CDR3 protein: CASSSKGSPEETQYF
clone size: .; V gene: TRBV15; D gene: TRBD2; J gene: TRBJ2-2; CDR3 DNA: TGTGCCATCAGCGGATTACTAGCGGGAAGGAGCACCGGGGAGCTGTTTTTT; CDR3 protein: CAISGLLAGRSTGELFF
clone size: .; V gene: TRBV5-5; D gene: .; J gene: TRBJ2-7; CDR3 DNA: TGTGCCAGCAGCTTGATCAGCCTCTCCTACGAGCAGTACTTC; CDR3 protein: CASSLISLSYEQYF